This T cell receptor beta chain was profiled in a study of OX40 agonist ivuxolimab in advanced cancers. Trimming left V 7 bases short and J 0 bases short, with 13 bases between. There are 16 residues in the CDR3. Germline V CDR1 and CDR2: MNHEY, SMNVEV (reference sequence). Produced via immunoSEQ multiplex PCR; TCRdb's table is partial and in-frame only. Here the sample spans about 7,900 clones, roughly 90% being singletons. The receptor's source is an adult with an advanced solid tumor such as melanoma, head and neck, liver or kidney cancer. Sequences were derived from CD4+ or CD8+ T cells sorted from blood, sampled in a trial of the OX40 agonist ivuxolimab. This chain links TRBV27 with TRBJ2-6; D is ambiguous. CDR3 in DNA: TGTGCCAGCACCCCTTTGGGTTTCTCTGGGGCCAACGTCCTGACTTTC. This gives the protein CASTPLGFSGANVLTF.